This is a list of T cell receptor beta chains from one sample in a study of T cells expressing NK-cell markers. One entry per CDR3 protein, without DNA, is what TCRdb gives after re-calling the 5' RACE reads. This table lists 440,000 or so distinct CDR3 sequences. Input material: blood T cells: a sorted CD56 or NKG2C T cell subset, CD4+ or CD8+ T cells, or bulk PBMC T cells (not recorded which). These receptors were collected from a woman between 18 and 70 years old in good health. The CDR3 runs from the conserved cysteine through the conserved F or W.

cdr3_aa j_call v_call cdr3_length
CASRGGWDGDRGSHQPQHF TRBJ1-5 TRBV27 19
CASSPSSVSYNEQFF TRBJ2-1 TRBV12-3/TRBV12-4 15
CASSFRGQGDGYTF TRBJ1-2 TRBV7-2 14
CASSMYQGQTEAFF TRBJ1-1 TRBV19 14
CASSFLLGSITDTQYF TRBJ2-3 TRBV12-3/TRBV12-4 16
CSVSKLAGLGNEQFF TRBJ2-1 TRBV29-1 15
CASSWQGADEQFF TRBJ2-1 TRBV5-6 13
CASSIVGLGSSNEQFF TRBJ2-1 TRBV19 16
CSARDPGQGIREQYF TRBJ2-7 TRBV20-1 15
CASSLENTGTTYEQYF TRBJ2-7 TRBV7-9 16
CASSINRETDTQYF TRBJ2-3 TRBV7-9 14
CASSPRLAGTDTQYF TRBJ2-3 TRBV27 15
CSVEGLSTDTQYF TRBJ2-3 TRBV29-1 13
CASSSDSMNTEAFF TRBJ1-1 TRBV27 14
CSARSDLNEQFF TRBJ2-1 TRBV20-1 12
CASRQLAGALSGELFF TRBJ2-2 TRBV7-2 16
CASNPTGSVYEQYF TRBJ2-7 TRBV28 14
CASSQDPGGTEQFF TRBJ2-1 TRBV14 14
CASSYSGRVKGGYGYTF TRBJ1-2 TRBV6-5 17
CSARVRTGGYEQYF TRBJ2-7 TRBV20-1 14
CSNSGRTSYNEQFF TRBJ2-1 TRBV20-1 14
CASSSPRDSPYNEQFF TRBJ2-1 TRBV7-2 16
CSARDGGLADNEQFF TRBJ2-1 TRBV20-1 15
CASSQREAGGYNEQFF TRBJ2-1 TRBV4-2 16
CASSQIGSDSPLHF TRBJ1-6 TRBV4-3 14
CASSFTGTSGGEQFF TRBJ2-1 TRBV12-3/TRBV12-4 15
CASSPTGLAGGREQYF TRBJ2-7 TRBV7-2 16
CASSRQQYQETQYF TRBJ2-5 TRBV27 14
CASSPQGLAGGPEQFF TRBJ2-1 TRBV18 16
CASSLGPTGVSYNSPLHF TRBJ1-6 TRBV5-1 18
CSAWTSGGLGTGELFF TRBJ2-2 TRBV20-1 16
CATSRYPAASGTSYNEQFF TRBJ2-1 TRBV15 19
CASSHLTSGGMGNEQSF TRBJ2-1 TRBV11-1 17
CSAPAPGQLVREAFF TRBJ1-1 TRBV20-1 15
CASSVSGGLDLSYNEQFF TRBJ2-1 TRBV9 18
CASSLGSDITGELFF TRBJ2-2 TRBV5-4 15
CASSLANSESGANVLTF TRBJ2-6 TRBV7-9 17
CASSYSYLAPNTGELFF TRBJ2-2 TRBV6-5 17
CSVVGTGELFF TRBJ2-2 TRBV29-1 11
CASSMARGHGGYTF TRBJ1-2 TRBV19 14
CASSLRTSGRGGGGYNEQFF TRBJ2-1 TRBV12-3/TRBV12-4 20
CASRSLRESSYEQYF TRBJ2-7 TRBV6-1 15
CASSRRTGELFF TRBJ2-2 TRBV28 12
CASSSGQGTPNEQFF TRBJ2-1 TRBV11-3 15
CASSLEGWAGTDTQYF TRBJ2-3 TRBV12-3/TRBV12-4 16
CASSWGQVKSPLHF TRBJ1-6 TRBV12-3/TRBV12-4 14
CASSRDRGLGEAFF TRBJ1-1 TRBV12-3/TRBV12-4 14
CASSRTGYPEQGRYGYTF TRBJ1-2 TRBV18 18
CASSQDGSDSPLHF TRBJ1-6 TRBV4-3 14
CSARDGGESSYNEQFF TRBJ2-1 TRBV20-1 16
CASSLVGAGRGNTIYF TRBJ1-3 TRBV12-3/TRBV12-4 16
CSTEGDNEQFF TRBJ2-1 TRBV29-1 11
CASSFPKPGSTKNIQYF TRBJ2-4 TRBV7-9 17